This TCR beta chain derives from a study of Ad26.COV2.S vaccination and SARS-CoV-2 variants. Study-level findings and limits: Comparability of non-spike TCR breadth was observed across vaccine and placebo recipients.

Germline values: CDR1 LNHDA, CDR2 SQIVND (reference sequence). The CDR3 runs to 16 residues. Unmatched junction bases numbered 7, after V lost 3 bases and J lost 6 bases. Libraries were prepared by immunoSEQ multiplex PCR; TCRdb keeps only in-frame clonotypes and omits some of them. This repertoire shows 360,000 or so clones, about 91% found once; its top ten account for about 2%. Treatment of the sample: roughly 18 received Ad26.COV2.S at low or high dose, single or two shots; about 5 received placebo; per-sample allocation not given. The samples date from day 63 after the first vaccine or placebo injection. This clone has only one observation. Its antigen is still unknown.

This TCR was sampled from a person between 18 and 60 years old who received the Ad26.COV2.S COVID-19 vaccine or a placebo. The V call is TRBV19, the J call TRBJ2-5; 13 nucleotides line up with TRBD2. The sequences come from peripheral blood, collected in a trial of Ad26.COV2.S vaccine versus placebo. The CDR3 here is CASSIRTSGSSQTQYF. The CDR3 nucleotides are TGTGCCAGTAGTATCCGGACTAGCGGGAGTAGCCAGACCCAGTACTTC.